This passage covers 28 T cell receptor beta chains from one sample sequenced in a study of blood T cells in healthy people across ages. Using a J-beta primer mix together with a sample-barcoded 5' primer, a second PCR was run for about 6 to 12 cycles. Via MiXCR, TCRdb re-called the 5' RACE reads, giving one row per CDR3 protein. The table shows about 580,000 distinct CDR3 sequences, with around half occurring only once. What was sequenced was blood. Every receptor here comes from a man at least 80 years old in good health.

The CDR3, as DNA: TGCAGTGCTAGAGACGGTATCTGGGCCAAAAACATTCAGTACTTC. Protein product: CSARDGIWAKNIQYF. The chain is built from TRBV20-1 and TRBJ2-4; no definite D call. There are 15 residues in the CDR3. Germline V gives CDR1 DFQATT, CDR2 SNEGSKA (reference sequence). Trimming stripped 0 bases from V and 1 base from J, with 10 bases between.

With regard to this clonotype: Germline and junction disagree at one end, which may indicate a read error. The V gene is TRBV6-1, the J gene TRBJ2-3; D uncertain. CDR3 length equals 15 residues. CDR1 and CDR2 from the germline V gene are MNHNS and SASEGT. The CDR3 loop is CASIEGRRAADTQYF. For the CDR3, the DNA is TGTGCCAGCATTGAAGGGCGTCGGGCCGCAGATACGCAGTATTTT.

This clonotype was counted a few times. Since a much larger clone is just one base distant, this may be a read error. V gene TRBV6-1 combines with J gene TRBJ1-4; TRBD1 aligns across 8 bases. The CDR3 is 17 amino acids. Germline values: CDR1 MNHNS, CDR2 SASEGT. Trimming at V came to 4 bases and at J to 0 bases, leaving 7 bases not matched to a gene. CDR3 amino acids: CASSAGGRMATNEKLFF. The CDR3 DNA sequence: TGTGCCAGCAGTGCAGGGGGCCGGATGGCAACTAATGAAAAACTGTTTTTT.

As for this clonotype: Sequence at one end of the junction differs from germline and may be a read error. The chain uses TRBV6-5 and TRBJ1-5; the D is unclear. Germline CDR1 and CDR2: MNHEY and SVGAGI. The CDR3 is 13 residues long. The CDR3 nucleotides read TGTGCCGGCAGTTACCGACTGGATCAGCCCCAGCATTTT. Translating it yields CAGSYRLDQPQHF.

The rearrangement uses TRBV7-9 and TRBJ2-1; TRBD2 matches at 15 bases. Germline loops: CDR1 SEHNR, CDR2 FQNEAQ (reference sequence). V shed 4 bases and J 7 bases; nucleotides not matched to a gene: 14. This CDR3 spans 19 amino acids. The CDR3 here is CASSSGLAGGLRGENEQFF. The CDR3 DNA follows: TGTGCCAGCAGCTCGGGACTAGCGGGAGGCCTCAGGGGTGAAAATGAGCAGTTCTTC.

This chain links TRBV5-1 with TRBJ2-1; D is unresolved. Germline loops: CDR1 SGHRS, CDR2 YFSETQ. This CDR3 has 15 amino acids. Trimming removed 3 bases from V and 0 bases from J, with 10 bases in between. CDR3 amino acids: CASSSLRASYNEQFF. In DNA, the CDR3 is TGCGCCAGCAGCTCGTTACGTGCCTCCTACAATGAGCAGTTCTTC.

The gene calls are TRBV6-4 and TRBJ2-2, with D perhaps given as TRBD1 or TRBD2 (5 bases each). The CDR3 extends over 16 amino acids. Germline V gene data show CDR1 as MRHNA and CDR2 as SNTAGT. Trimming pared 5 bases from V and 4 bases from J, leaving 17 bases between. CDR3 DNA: TGTGCCAGCAGTAGCTGGGACGAGCGGCGCACCGGGGAGCTGTTTTTT. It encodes CASSSWDERRTGELFF.

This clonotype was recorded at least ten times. This CDR3 reads CSASIHGTYEQYF. CDR3 nucleotides: TGCAGTGCTAGCATACACGGAACCTACGAGCAGTACTTC. This sequence joins TRBV20-1 and TRBJ2-7; no definite D call. The CDR3 is made up of 13 amino acids. Trimming shortened V by 3 bases and J by 2 bases, and 11 bases separated the two germline ends. Germline lookup yields CDR1 DFQATT and CDR2 SNEGSKA (reference sequence).

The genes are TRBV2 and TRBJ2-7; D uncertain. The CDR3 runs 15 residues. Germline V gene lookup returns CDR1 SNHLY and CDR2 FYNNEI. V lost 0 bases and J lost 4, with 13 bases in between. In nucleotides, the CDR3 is TGTGCCAGCAGTGAAGCGCTAGTTCCGCGGTACGAGCAGTACTTC. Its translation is CASSEALVPRYEQYF.

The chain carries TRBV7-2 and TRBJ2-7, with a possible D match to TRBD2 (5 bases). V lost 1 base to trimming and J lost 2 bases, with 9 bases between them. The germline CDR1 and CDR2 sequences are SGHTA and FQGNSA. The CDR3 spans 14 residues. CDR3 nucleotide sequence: TGTGCCAGCAGCTTAGTGACGGGAACCTACGAGCAGTACTTC. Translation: CASSLVTGTYEQYF.

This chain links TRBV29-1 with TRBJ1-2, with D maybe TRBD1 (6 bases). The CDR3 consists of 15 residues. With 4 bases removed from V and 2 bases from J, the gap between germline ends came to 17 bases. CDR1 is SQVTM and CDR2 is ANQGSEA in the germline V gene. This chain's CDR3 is CSVGATRTENYGYTF. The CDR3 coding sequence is TGCAGCGTTGGTGCCACTAGGACAGAGAACTATGGCTACACCTTC.

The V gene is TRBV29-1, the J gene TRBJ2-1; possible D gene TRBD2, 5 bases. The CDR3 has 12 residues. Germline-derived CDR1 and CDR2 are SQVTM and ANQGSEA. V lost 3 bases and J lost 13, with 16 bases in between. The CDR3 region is CSVESGRGGQFF. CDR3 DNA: TGCAGCGTTGAGTCGGGGAGAGGTGGCCAGTTCTTC.

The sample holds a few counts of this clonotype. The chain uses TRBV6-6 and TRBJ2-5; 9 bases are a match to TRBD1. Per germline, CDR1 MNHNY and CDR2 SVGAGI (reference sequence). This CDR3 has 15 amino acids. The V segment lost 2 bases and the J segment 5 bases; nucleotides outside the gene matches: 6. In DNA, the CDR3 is TGTGCCAGCAGTTACCCGGGACAGGGTCAGGAGACCCAGTACTTC. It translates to CASSYPGQGQETQYF.

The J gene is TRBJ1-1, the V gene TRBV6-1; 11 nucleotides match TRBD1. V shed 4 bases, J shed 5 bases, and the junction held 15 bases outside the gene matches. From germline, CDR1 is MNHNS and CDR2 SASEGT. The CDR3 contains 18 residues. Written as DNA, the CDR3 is TGTGCCAGCAGTGCGCCGGGCTTTGGACAGGGGGCGATTACTGAAGCTTTCTTT. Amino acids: CASSAPGFGQGAITEAFF.

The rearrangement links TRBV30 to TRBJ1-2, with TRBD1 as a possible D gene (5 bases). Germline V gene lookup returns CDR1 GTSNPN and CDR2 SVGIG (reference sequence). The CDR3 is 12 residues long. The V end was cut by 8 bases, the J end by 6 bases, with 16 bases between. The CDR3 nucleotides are TGTGCCGGGACGGAGGGAGGGGATGGCTACACCTTC. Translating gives CAGTEGGDGYTF.

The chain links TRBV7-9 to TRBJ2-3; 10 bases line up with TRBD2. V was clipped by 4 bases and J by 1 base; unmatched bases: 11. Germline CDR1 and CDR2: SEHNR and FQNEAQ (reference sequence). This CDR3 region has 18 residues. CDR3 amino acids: CASSSSRALAGGTDTQYF. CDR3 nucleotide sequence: TGTGCCAGCAGCTCGTCCCGCGCGCTAGCGGGGGGCACAGATACGCAGTATTTT. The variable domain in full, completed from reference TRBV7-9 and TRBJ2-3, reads DTGVSQNPRHKITKRGQNVTFRCDPISEHNRLYWYRQTLGQGPEFLTYFQNEAQLEKSRLLSDRFSAERPKGSFSTLEIQRTEQGDSAMYLCASSSSRALAGGTDTQYFGPGTRLTVL.

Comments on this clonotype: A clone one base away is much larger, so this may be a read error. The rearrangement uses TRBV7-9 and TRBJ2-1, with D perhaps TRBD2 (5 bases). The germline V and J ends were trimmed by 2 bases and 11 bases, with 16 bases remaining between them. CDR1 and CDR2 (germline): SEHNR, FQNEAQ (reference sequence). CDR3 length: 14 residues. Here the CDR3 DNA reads TGTGCCAGCAGCTTATTAGCCCGAGGGAATAAGCAGTTCTTC. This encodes CASSLLARGNKQFF. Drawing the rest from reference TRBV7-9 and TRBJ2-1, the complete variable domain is DTGVSQNPRHKITKRGQNVTFRCDPISEHNRLYWYRQTLGQGPEFLTYFQNEAQLEKSRLLSDRFSAERPKGSFSTLEIQRTEQGDSAMYLCASSLLARGNKQFFGPGTRLTVL.

In DNA, the CDR3 is TGTGCCAGTAGTGAACAGGGGATCGGCTACGAGCAGTACTTC. Amino acid sequence: CASSEQGIGYEQYF. The chain joins TRBV19 to TRBJ2-7, with TRBD1 identical over 7 bases. Germline values: CDR1 LNHDA, CDR2 SQIVND (reference sequence). The ends lost 5 bases at V and 3 bases at J; junction bases unmatched: 7. This CDR3 spans 14 amino acids.

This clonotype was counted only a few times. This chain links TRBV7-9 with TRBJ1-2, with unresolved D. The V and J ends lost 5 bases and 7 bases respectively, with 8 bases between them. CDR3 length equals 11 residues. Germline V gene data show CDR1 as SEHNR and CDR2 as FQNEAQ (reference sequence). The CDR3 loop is CASSPQLGYTF. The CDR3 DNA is TGTGCCAGCAGCCCGCAGCTTGGCTACACCTTC. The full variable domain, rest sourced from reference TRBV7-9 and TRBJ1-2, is DTGVSQNPRHKITKRGQNVTFRCDPISEHNRLYWYRQTLGQGPEFLTYFQNEAQLEKSRLLSDRFSAERPKGSFSTLEIQRTEQGDSAMYLCASSPQLGYTFGSGTRLTVV.

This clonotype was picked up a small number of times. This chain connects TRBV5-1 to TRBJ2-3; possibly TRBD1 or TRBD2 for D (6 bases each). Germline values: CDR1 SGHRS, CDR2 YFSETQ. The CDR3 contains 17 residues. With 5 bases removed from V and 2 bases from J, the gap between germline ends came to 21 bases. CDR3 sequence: CASRGGMTISATDTQYF. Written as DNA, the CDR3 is TGCGCCAGCAGAGGGGGGATGACTATCTCGGCCACAGATACGCAGTATTTT. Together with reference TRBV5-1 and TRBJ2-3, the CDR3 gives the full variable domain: KAGVTQTPRYLIKTRGQQVTLSCSPISGHRSVSWYQQTPGQGLQFLFEYFSETQRNKGNFPGRFSGRQFSNSRSEMNVSTLELGDSALYLCASRGGMTISATDTQYFGPGTRLTVL.

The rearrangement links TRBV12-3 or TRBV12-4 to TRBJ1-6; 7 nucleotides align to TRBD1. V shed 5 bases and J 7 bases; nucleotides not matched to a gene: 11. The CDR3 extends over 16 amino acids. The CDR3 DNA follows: TGTGCCAGCAGTAAAGCTTCCGGGACAGTCAATTCACCCCTCCACTTT. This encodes CASSKASGTVNSPLHF.

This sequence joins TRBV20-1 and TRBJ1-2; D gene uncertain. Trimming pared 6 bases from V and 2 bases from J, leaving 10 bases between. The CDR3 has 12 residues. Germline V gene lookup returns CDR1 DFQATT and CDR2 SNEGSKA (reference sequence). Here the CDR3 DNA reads TGCAGTGCGACCGAGAGAAACTATGGCTACACCTTC. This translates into CSATERNYGYTF.

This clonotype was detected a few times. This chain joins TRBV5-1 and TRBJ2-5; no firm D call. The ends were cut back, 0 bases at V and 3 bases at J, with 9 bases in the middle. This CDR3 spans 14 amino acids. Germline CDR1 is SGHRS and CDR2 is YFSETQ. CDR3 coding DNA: TGCGCCAGCAGCTTGGGGCTCCCCGAAGAGACCCAGTACTTC. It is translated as CASSLGLPEETQYF.

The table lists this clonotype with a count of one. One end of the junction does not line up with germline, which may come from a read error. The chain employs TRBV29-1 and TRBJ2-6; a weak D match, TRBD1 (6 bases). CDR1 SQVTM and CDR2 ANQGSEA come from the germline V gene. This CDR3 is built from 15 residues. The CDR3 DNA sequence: TGCGGCGTTGAAAAGGACAGCTCTGGGGCCAACGTCCTGACTTTC. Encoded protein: CGVEKDSSGANVLTF.

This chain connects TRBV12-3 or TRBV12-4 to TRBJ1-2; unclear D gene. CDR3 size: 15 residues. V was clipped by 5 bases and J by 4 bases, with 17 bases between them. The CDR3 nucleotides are TGTGCCAGCAGTCCAATTGGCGCGGGGAGCTATGGCTACACCTTC. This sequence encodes CASSPIGAGSYGYTF.

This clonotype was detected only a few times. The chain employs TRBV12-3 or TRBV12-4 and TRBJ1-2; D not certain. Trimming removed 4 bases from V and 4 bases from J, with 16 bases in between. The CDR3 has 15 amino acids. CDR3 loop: CASSWAPEGRYGYTF. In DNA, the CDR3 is TGTGCCAGCAGTTGGGCCCCTGAGGGCCGCTATGGCTACACCTTC.

The CDR3 is CASSGGGLEQYF. In DNA form, the CDR3 reads TGTGCCAGCAGTGGCGGGGGGTTAGAGCAGTACTTC. The chain has TRBV7-2 and TRBJ2-5; TRBD2 agrees at 8 bases. The CDR3 covers 12 residues. After removal of 6 bases from V and 11 bases from J, the junction contained 8 bases not matched to a gene. Germline CDR1 and CDR2: SGHTA and FQGNSA. Together with reference TRBV7-2 and TRBJ2-5, the CDR3 gives the full variable domain: GAGVSQSPSNKVTEKGKDVELRCDPISGHTALYWYRQSLGQGLEFLIYFQGNSAPDKSGLPSDRFSAERTGGSVSTLTIQRTQQEDSAVYLCASSGGGLEQYFGPGTRLLVL.

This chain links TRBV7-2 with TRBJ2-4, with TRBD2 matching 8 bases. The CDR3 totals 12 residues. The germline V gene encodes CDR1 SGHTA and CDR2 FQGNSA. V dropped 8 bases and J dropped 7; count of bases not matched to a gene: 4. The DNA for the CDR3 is TGTGCCAGCGCCGGGGGGGGCAACATTCAGTACTTC. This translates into CASAGGGNIQYF.